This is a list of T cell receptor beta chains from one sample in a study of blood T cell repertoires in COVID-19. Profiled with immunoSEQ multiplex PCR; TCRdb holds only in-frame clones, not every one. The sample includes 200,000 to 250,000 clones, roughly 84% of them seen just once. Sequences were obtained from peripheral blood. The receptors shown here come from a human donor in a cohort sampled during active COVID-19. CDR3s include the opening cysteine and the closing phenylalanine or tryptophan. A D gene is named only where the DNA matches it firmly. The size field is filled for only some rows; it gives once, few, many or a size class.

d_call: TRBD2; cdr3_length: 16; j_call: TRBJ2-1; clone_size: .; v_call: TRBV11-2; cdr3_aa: CASSLDASGSSWEQFF; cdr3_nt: TGTGCCAGCAGCTTAGACGCTAGCGGGAGTTCGTGGGAGCAGTTCTTC
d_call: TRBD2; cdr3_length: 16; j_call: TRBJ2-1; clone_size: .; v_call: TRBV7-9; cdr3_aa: CASSPEGLAGVNEQFF; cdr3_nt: TGTGCCAGCAGCCCCGAAGGACTAGCGGGAGTCAATGAGCAGTTCTTC
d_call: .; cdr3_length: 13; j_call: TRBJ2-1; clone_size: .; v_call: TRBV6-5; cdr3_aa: CASTRSLAGEQFF; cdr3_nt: TGTGCCAGCACCAGAAGTCTAGCAGGAGAGCAGTTCTTC
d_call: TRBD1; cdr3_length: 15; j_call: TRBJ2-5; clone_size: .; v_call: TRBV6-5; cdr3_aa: CASRTGTALPETQYF; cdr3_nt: TGTGCCAGCAGAACCGGGACAGCCCTGCCGGAGACCCAGTACTTC
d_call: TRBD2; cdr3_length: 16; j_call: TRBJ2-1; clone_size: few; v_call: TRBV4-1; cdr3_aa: CASSQDRTSAYNEQFF; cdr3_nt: TGCGCCAGCAGCCAAGATCGGACTAGCGCATACAATGAGCAGTTCTTC
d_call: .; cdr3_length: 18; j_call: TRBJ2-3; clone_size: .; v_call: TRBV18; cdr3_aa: CASSPPRSLEGYTDTQYF; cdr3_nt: TGTGCCAGCTCACCACCCCGTTCTTTGGAGGGGTACACAGATACGCAGTATTTT
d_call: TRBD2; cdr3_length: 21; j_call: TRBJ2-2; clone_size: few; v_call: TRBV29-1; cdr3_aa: CSVEIPRGTSGSSTYTGELFF; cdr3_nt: TGCAGCGTTGAAATCCCCCGCGGGACTAGCGGGAGTAGTACATACACCGGGGAGCTGTTTTTT
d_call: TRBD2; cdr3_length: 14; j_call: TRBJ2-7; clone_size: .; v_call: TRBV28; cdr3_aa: CASSSGLPTYEQYF; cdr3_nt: TGTGCCAGCAGTTCGGGACTACCGACTTACGAGCAGTACTTC
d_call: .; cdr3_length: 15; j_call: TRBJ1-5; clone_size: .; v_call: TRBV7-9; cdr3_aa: CASSSEGDPNQPQHF; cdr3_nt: TGTGCCAGCAGCTCCGAGGGTGACCCCAATCAGCCCCAGCATTTT
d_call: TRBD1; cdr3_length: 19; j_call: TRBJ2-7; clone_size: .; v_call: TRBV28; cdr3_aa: CASSPQLGAPGQSTYEQYF; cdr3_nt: TGTGCCAGCAGTCCCCAATTAGGCGCTCCGGGACAGAGTACCTACGAGCAGTACTTC
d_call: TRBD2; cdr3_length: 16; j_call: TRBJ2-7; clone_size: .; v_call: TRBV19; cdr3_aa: CASSEGTSGSPYEQYF; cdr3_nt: TGTGCCAGTAGTGAGGGGACTAGCGGGTCTCCCTACGAGCAGTACTTC
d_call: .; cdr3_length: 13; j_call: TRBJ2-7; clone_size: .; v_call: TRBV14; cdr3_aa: CASSQRGTYEQYF; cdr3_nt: TGTGCCAGCAGCCAAAGGGGGACCTACGAGCAGTACTTC
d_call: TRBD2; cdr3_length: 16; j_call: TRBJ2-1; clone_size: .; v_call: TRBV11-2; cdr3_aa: CASSHTSGPSYNEQFF; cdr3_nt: TGTGCCAGCAGTCATACTAGCGGTCCGTCCTACAATGAGCAGTTCTTC
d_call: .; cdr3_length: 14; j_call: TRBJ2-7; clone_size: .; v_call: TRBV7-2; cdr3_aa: CASSFFVGEGEQYF; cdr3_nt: TGTGCCAGCAGCTTTTTTGTAGGGGAAGGCGAGCAGTACTTC
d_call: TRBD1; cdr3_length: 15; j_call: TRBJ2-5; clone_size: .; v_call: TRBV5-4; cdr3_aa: CASSFSDRRGETQYF; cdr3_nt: TGTGCCAGCAGCTTTTCGGACAGGCGAGGGGAGACCCAGTACTTC
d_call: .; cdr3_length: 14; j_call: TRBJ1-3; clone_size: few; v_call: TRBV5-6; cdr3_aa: CASSLDRTGNTIYF; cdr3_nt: TGTGCCAGCAGCTTAGACAGAACTGGAAACACCATATATTTT
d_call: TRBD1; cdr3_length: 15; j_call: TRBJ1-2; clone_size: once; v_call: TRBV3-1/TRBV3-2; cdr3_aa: CASSPRGLGDYGYTF; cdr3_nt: TGTGCCAGCAGCCCCAGGGGGCTAGGGGACTATGGCTACACCTTC
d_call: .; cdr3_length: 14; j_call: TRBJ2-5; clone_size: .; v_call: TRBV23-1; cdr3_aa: CASPDRNLSGTQYF; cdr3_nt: TGCGCCAGCCCTGACCGGAACCTCAGCGGGACCCAGTACTTC
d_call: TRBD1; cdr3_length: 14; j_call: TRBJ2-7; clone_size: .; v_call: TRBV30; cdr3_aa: CAWNEGALAYEQYF; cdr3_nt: TGTGCCTGGAATGAGGGGGCGTTGGCCTACGAGCAGTACTTC
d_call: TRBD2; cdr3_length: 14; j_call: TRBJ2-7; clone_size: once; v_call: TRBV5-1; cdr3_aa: CASSAAGGSYEQYF; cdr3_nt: TGCGCCAGCAGCGCCGCGGGAGGGTCCTACGAGCAGTACTTC
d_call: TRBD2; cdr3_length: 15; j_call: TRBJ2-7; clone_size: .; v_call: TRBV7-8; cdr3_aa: CASSATSGRVNEQYF; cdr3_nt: TGTGCCAGCAGCGCCACTAGCGGGAGGGTCAACGAGCAGTACTTC
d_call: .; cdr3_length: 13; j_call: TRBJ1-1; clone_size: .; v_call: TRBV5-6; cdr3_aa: CASSFGTGSEAFF; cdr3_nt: TGTGCCAGCAGCTTCGGCACAGGGTCTGAAGCTTTCTTT
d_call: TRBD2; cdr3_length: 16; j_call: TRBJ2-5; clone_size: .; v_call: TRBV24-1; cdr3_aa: CATSDNSGRAKETQYF; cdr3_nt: TGTGCCACCAGTGATAACAGCGGGAGGGCCAAGGAGACCCAGTACTTC
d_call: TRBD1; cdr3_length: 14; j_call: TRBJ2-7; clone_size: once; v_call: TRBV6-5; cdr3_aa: CASSRGQGLYEQYF; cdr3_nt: TGTGCCAGCAGCAGGGGACAGGGGCTCTACGAGCAGTACTTC
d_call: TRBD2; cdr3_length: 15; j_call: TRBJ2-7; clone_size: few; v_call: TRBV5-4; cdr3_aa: CASSLPGRRGYEQYF; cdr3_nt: TGTGCCAGCAGCTTGCCGGGACGGCGGGGGTACGAGCAGTACTTC
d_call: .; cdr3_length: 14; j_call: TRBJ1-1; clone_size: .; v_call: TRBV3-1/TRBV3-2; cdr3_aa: CASSQDAGNTEAFF; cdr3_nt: TGTGCCAGCAGCCAAGATGCAGGGAACACTGAAGCTTTCTTT
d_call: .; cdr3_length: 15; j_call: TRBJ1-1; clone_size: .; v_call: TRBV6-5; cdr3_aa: CASSYSHSGNTEAFF; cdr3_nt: TGTGCCAGCAGTTACTCTCACAGCGGGAACACTGAAGCTTTCTTT
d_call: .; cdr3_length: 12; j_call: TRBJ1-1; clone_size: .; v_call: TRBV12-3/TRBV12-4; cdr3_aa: CASAFGSTEAFF; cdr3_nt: TGTGCCAGCGCCTTTGGGAGTACTGAAGCTTTCTTT